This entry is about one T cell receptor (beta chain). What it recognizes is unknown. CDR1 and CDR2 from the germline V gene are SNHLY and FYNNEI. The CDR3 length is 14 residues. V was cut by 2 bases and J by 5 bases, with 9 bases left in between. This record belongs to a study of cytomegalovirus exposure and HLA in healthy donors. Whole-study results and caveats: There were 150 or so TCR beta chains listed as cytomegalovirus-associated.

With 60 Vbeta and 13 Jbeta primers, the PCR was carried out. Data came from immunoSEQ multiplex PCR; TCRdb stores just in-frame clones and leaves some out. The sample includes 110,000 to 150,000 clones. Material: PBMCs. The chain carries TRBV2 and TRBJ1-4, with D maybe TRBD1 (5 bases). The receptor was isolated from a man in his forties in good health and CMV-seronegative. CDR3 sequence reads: CASSEMAGNEKLFF. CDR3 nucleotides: TGTGCCAGCAGTGAAATGGCAGGGAATGAAAAACTGTTTTTT.